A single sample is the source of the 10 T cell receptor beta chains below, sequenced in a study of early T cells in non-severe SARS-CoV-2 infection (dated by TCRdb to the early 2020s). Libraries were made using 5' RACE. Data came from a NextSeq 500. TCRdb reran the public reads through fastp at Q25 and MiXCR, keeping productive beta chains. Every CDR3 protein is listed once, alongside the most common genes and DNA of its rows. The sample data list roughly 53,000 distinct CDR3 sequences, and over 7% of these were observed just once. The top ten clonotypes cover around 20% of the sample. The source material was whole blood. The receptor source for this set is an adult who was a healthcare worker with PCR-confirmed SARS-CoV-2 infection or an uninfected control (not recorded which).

The CDR3 protein is CSARRDTHNSPLHF. CDR3 coding DNA: TGCAGTGCTAGGAGGGATACCCATAATTCACCCCTCCACTTT. The chain combines TRBV20-1 with TRBJ1-6; no firm D call. Trimming pared 3 bases from V and 5 bases from J, leaving 11 bases between. This CDR3 is 14 amino acids long. Germline loops: CDR1 DFQATT, CDR2 SNEGSKA (reference sequence).

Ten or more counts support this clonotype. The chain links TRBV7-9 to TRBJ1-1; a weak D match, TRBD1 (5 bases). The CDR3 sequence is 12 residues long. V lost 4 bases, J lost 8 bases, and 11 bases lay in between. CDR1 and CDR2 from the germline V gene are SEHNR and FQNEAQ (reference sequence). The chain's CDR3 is CASSSQGREAFF. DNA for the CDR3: TGTGCCAGCAGCTCCCAGGGCAGGGAAGCTTTCTTT.

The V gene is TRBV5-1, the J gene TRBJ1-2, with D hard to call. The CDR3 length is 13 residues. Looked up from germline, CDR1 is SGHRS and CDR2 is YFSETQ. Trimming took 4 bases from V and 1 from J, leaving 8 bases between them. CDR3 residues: CASSLDNNYGYTF. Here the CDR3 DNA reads TGCGCCAGCAGCCTTGACAATAACTATGGCTACACCTTC.

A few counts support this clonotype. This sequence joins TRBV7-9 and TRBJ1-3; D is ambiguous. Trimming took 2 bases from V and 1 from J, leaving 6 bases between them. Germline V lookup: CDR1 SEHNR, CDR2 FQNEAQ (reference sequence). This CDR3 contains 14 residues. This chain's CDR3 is CASSLSESGNTIYF. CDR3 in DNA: TGTGCCAGCAGCTTATCAGAATCTGGAAACACCATATATTTT.

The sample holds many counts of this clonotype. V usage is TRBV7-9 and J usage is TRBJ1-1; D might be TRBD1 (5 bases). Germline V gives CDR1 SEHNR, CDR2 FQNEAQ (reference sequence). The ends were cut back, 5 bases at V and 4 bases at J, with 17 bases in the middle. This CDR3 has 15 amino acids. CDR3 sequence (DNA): TGTGCCAGCAGCGTCGGGGGAAGCTGGGGCACTGAAGCTTTCTTT. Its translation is CASSVGGSWGTEAFF. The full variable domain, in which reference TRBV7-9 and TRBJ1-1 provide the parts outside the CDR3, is DTGVSQNPRHKITKRGQNVTFRCDPISEHNRLYWYRQTLGQGPEFLTYFQNEAQLEKSRLLSDRFSAERPKGSFSTLEIQRTEQGDSAMYLCASSVGGSWGTEAFFGQGTRLTVV.

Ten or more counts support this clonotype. CDR3 DNA: TGTGCCAGCAGCTCCTGGGACCATCAAGAGACCCAGTACTTC. Translating it yields CASSSWDHQETQYF. The chain is built from TRBV11-3 and TRBJ2-5; D is tentatively TRBD1 or TRBD2 (5 bases each). Trimming shortened V by 4 bases and J by 2 bases, and 11 bases separated the two germline ends. CDR1 and CDR2 from the germline V gene are SGHNT and YENEEA. This CDR3 contains 14 residues. Looking up the rest from reference TRBV11-3 and TRBJ2-5 gives the full variable domain: EAGVVQSPRYKIIEKKQPVAFWCNPISGHNTLYWYLQNLGQGPELLIRYENEEAVDDSQLPKDRFSAERLKGVDSTLKIQPAELGDSAVYLCASSSWDHQETQYFGPGTRLLVL.

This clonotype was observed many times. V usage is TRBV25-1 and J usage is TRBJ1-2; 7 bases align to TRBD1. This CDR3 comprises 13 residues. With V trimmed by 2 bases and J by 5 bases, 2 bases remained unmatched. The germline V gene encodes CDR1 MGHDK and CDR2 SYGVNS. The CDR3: CASSEPGGYGYTF. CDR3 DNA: TGTGCCAGCAGTGAACCAGGGGGGTATGGCTACACCTTC.

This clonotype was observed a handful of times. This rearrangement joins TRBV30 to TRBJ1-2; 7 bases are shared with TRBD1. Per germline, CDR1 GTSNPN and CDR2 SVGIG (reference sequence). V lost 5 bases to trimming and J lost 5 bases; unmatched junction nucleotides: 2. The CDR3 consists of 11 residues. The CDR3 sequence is CAWGQVYGYTF. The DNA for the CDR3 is TGTGCCTGGGGACAGGTTTATGGCTACACCTTC.

CDR3 loop: CASTLLEGGGSPLHF. The CDR3 region has the DNA TGTGCCAGTACCCTCCTCGAGGGAGGTGGATCACCCCTCCACTTT. The chain recombines TRBV2 with TRBJ1-6; D not resolved. The CDR3 runs to 15 residues. Trimming removed 9 bases at V and 10 bases at J, with 22 bases between. CDR1 is SNHLY and CDR2 is FYNNEI in the germline V gene. The variable domain in full, with the rest retrieved from reference TRBV2 and TRBJ1-6, is EPEVTQTPSHQVTQMGQEVILRCVPISNHLYFYWYRQILGQKVEFLVSFYNNEISEKSEIFDDQFSVERPDGSNFTLKIRSTKLEDSAMYFCASTLLEGGGSPLHFGNGTRLTVT.

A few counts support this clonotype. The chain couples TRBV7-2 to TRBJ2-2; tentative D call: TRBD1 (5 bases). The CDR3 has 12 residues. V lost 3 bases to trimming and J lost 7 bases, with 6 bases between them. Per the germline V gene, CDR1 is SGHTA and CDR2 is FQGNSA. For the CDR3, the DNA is TGTGCCAGCAGCTTCCAGGGCGGGGAGCTGTTTTTT. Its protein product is CASSFQGGELFF.